This passage covers 9 T cell receptor beta chains from one sample sequenced in a study of vaccination effects on CD4 cells after COVID-19. What these receptors recognize is not known. ViraFEST used viral peptide pools to expand antigen-specific CD4+ T cells before sequencing. CD4+ T cell isolation took place after approximately 11 days of culture. Absence of prior SARS-CoV-2 infection characterized the vaccine recipients, who showed negative nucleocapsid antibodies. TCRdb's table, derived via immunoSEQ multiplex PCR, lists solely in-frame clones and lacks some. The sample contains under 75,000 clones, about 80% of which appear only once. The sample was CD4+ T cells from PBMCs cultured with SARS-CoV-2 spike peptides, taken before COVID-19 vaccination. The receptors stem from a human donor who received a COVID-19 vaccine.

This clone was seen a single time. CDR3 DNA: TGTGCCAGCAGCCAGACAGGGGTAGCCAAAAACATTCAGTACTTC. Its translation: CASSQTGVAKNIQYF. The genes are TRBV3-1 (or the pseudogene TRBV3-2) and TRBJ2-4, with 8 bases matching TRBD1. The germline CDR1 and CDR2 sequences are LGHDT and YNNKEL (reference sequence). The CDR3 spans 15 residues. The J segment lost 0 bases and the V segment lost 3 bases, leaving 1 base of the junction unmatched.

This clone appeared once. This sequence joins TRBV5-1 and TRBJ2-5; TRBD2 aligns across 8 bases. Germline lookup yields CDR1 SGHRS and CDR2 YFSETQ. The ends lost 0 bases at V and 5 bases at J; junction bases unmatched: 6. This CDR3 has 15 amino acids. In DNA, the CDR3 is TGCGCCAGCAGCTTGGTGGTGGCGGGGGGTGAGACCCAGTACTTC. As protein: CASSLVVAGGETQYF.

The V call is TRBV19, the J call TRBJ2-4, with D perhaps matching TRBD2 (5 bases). Trimming stripped 2 bases from V and 16 bases from J, with 12 bases between. There are 11 residues in the CDR3. Germline values: CDR1 LNHDA, CDR2 SQIVND (reference sequence). The CDR3 is CASSIRDRAYF. CDR3 coding DNA: TGTGCCAGTAGTATACGGGATAGGGCCTACTTC.

The rearrangement uses TRBV5-1 and TRBJ2-2, with D unclear. The CDR3 consists of 15 residues. V dropped 0 bases and J dropped 6 bases, with 12 bases sitting between them. The germline gives CDR1 SGHRS, CDR2 YFSETQ. The CDR3 reads CASSLAVPYPGELFF. The CDR3 nucleotides read TGCGCCAGCAGCTTGGCCGTGCCCTATCCCGGGGAGCTGTTTTTT.

The rearrangement uses TRBV7-8 and TRBJ2-1; 12 positions agree with TRBD2. This CDR3 region has 16 residues. Unmatched junction bases numbered 9, after V lost 5 bases and J lost 7 bases. Germline V lookup: CDR1 SGHVS, CDR2 FQNEAQ. The CDR3 sequence is CASSPLAGGFLNEQFF. The DNA for the CDR3 is TGTGCCAGCAGCCCGCTAGCGGGGGGGTTCTTGAATGAGCAGTTCTTC.

This chain links TRBV18 with TRBJ1-5; 11 bases agree with TRBD1. This CDR3 region has 16 residues. Germline CDR1 KGHSH, CDR2 LQKENI. The trim removed 6 bases at V and 3 bases at J, leaving 7 bases unmatched. CDR3 in DNA: TGTGCCAGCTCCCCTCGGACAGGGGGCGACAATCAGCCCCAGCATTTT. It codes for CASSPRTGGDNQPQHF.

CDR3 nucleotide sequence: TGTGCCAGCAGCCTACTTAACACCGGGGCTCAAGAGACCCAGTACTTC. Amino acids: CASSLLNTGAQETQYF. The chain uses TRBV7-8 and TRBJ2-5, with D possibly being TRBD1 or TRBD2 (5 bases each). Trimming stripped 5 bases from V and 2 bases from J, with 18 bases between. CDR1 SGHVS and CDR2 FQNEAQ come from the germline V gene. There are 16 residues in the CDR3.

J is TRBJ2-3 and V is TRBV12-3 or TRBV12-4; D remains unclear. The V end was cut by 3 bases, the J end by 0 bases, with 4 bases between. The CDR3 consists of 13 residues. In DNA, the CDR3 is TGTGCCAGCAGTTTCGTCAGCACAGATACGCAGTATTTT. It yields the protein CASSFVSTDTQYF.

The J gene is TRBJ2-1, the V gene TRBV5-6; 7 nucleotides align to TRBD1. The CDR3 is 16 amino acids. Germline-derived CDR1 and CDR2 are SGHDT and YYEEEE. V was pared by 5 bases and J by 4 bases, with 12 bases of the junction left unmatched. CDR3 DNA: TGTGCCAGCAGTTATAACAGGGGAAGGGTTTACAATGAGCAGTTCTTC. This sequence encodes CASSYNRGRVYNEQFF. Drawing the rest from reference TRBV5-6 and TRBJ2-1, the complete variable domain is DAGVTQSPTHLIKTRGQQVTLRCSPKSGHDTVSWYQQALGQGPQFIFQYYEEEERQRGNFPDRFSGHQFPNYSSELNVNALLLGDSALYLCASSYNRGRVYNEQFFGPGTRLTVL.